This TCR beta chain was retrieved from a study of cytomegalovirus exposure and HLA in healthy donors (TCRdb year 2017). For the study in its entirety: In an earlier analysis of roughly 500 of the donors, about 260 Gb of sequence data and some 100 million unique TCR beta sequences from about 180 million T cells were reported. Donor age, sex, ethnicity and CMV serostatus were collected together with the repertoire data. The later analysis used no new phenotypic data to find candidate immune exposures, relying instead on TCR beta sequences and their occurrence across donors. High-throughput TCR immunosequencing, statistical association of individual TCRs with disease status, and machine learning were combined to predict cytomegalovirus infection status. An earlier analysis of some 500 of the donors applied high-throughput TCR beta sequencing to assess whether each TCR beta V gene segment acted as functional or pseudogenic. About five DR-DQ haplotypes were handled as single units for association and clustering, since linkage in the cohort was strong. HLA typing covered class I and class II loci at four-digit resolution. On average, 235,054 unique TCR beta nucleotide sequences were sequenced per donor among a few hundred genotyped donors of the cohort, with roughly 19% of those sequences being non-productive. A later analysis re-analyzed previously published TCR beta repertoires from 550 to 700 donors and added high-resolution HLA genotyping to study TCR occurrence patterns. All discovery cohort repertoires had been generated on a single sequencing platform. In addition to the first cohort of 666 subjects, a separate validation cohort of around 110 different subjects was used. The number of donors typed differed by locus, with about 629-630 for A, B, C, DRB1 and DQB1, more than 500 for DQA1, over 600 for DPA1, and some 450 for DPB1. Genome-wide SNP genotypes for about three fifths of the roughly 700 donors were used in a later genetic analysis, which treated that subset as a discovery cohort. The genetic ancestry cluster associated with self-reported Caucasian donors included about 84% of the 300 to 400 genotyped donors. The T cell repertoires of 550 to 850 subjects were profiled by immunosequencing and related to cytomegalovirus serostatus. The study was designed to test whether signatures of past pathogen exposure could be identified by cataloging public T cell receptors. Around 330 gigabases of sequencing data and around 85 million unique TCR sequences made up an early release that covered about 640 HLA-typed donors.

A note on this clone: It has no known antigen specificity. No much larger clone exists at a distance of one base, and base qualities are not known.

General findings and caveats noted by the study authors: A further reported finding was that TCR beta sequences accurately predicted the HLA-A and HLA-B alleles for most subjects in the first cohort. According to a later analysis, most CMV-associated TCR beta chains appeared to be HLA-restricted, and the HLA associations seemed to be driven largely by CMV exposure. The sequencing pipeline was judged likely to have produced a cluster of highly shared sequence variants as a technical artifact. Specific HLA alleles were associated with over 15,000 TCR beta sequences at a false discovery rate of 0.05 in a later analysis. In an earlier analysis of roughly 560 of the donors, most TCR beta V segments were observed in productive rearrangements about 87% or about 30% of the time, broadly matching IMGT annotations. For the cohort, immune exposure information was limited to CMV serostatus. The classifier was reported to diagnose cytomegalovirus status with high specificity and sensitivity in both the original cohort and the validation cohort. Because counts were too low, some 17 rarely observed V segments, including chromosome 9 orphons, were excluded from the earlier analysis of 587 of the donors. In a later genetic analysis, a missense DCLRE1C variant was associated with V-gene and J-gene trimming of TCR beta chains, and the association was replicated in an independent cohort. In the study, 150 to 200 TCR beta chains were listed as associated with cytomegalovirus. The 87-base-pair reads could not distinguish some IMGT-functional V segments, including TRBV6-2 and TRBV6-3, so those segments were excluded. According to the authors, the approach could potentially be generalized to other disease states and immunological phenotypes. Because HLA typing was missing for some donors at each locus, association tests included only the typed subset. A few of the identified cytomegalovirus-associated TCR beta chains were confirmed in vitro to be specific for cytomegalovirus antigens. In this cohort, only TCR beta chains were sequenced, and detectable features were limited by the absence of alpha or paired-chain data. According to a later genetic analysis, donors in an Asian-associated ancestry cluster had fewer N-insertions in productive TCRs than the roughly 700-donor mean. When HLA alleles, especially DR and DQ, strongly co-occurred, TCR associations were difficult to assign to individual alleles. Roughly uniform sequencing depth across donors was assumed in presence/absence analyses, although this assumption may not hold. Correlated functional status among segregating V segments might be attributable to linkage disequilibrium, but an unknown experimental factor could not be ruled out. Compared with equally common non-associated chains, HLA-associated TCR beta chains in a later analysis were more clonally expanded and had lower generation probabilities. According to a later analysis, parvovirus B19, influenza, CMV and Epstein-Barr virus appeared linked to several top co-occurrence clusters. A later analysis found that TCR association rates varied across HLA loci, with DRB1 alleles showing the most associated TCRs and HLA-C alleles the fewest. Most TCR sequences were observed very rarely across donors, whereas some public TCRs were present in many individuals.

Libraries came from the immunoSEQ multiplex PCR assay. For the multiplex PCR, a mixture combining 60 forward primers for TCR Vbeta segments and 13 reverse primers for TCR Jbeta segments was used. The CDR3 region of rearranged TCR beta genes was amplified from genomic DNA by a multiplex PCR assay. Amplified TCR beta libraries were sequenced as 87-base-pair reads on the Illumina HiSeq System. On the authors' methods: A later analysis tallied 75 million to 85 million unique TCR beta chains across the 610 or so repertoires, and some 12 million of those chains were shared by two or more donors. To remove PCR and sequencing errors, raw reads were error-corrected and collapsed into unique sequences using a nearest-neighbor algorithm that merged closely related sequences. CDR3 sequences were aligned to IMGT reference sequences to assign V, D and J gene segments. For a sequence to be retained, a match of at least six nucleotides was required to both a V gene segment and a J gene segment. Rearrangements were called productive when the CDR3 lacked stop codons and stayed in frame with V and J; all others were non-productive. Following IMGT convention, CDR3 was defined as the stretch from the second conserved V-encoded cysteine to the conserved J-encoded phenylalanine. Sequences without an unambiguous match to a single V gene segment were excluded from the earlier analysis of a few hundred of the donors. An earlier analysis of fewer than 750 of the donors called V segments functional above 56.7% productive rearrangements and segregating when the between-donor standard deviation exceeded 5%. To diagnose cytomegalovirus status from the catalog of TCR beta chain sequences, a statistical classification framework was built. In a later analysis, TCR nucleotide sequences were compared against IMGT/GENE-DB human TR gene sequences so that V and J genes could be assigned. The TCRdist pipeline was used in a later analysis to assign CDR3 sequences and most-parsimonious VDJ recombination scenarios. In a later analysis, each TCR beta chain was defined by its CDR3 amino acid sequence together with its V-gene family, and reads lacking a unique V-gene family were excluded. A later analysis removed 592 highly shared, low-generation-probability nucleotide sequences to deal with suspected cross-contamination and a sequencing artifact. For each public chain, a later analysis derived a clonal expansion index from normalized ranks of inferred template counts within each repertoire. Generation probabilities in a later analysis came from a VDJ recombination model fitted to out-of-frame rearrangements, and those results were checked against IGoR. In a later analysis, hypergeometric tests were used to score TCR-TCR, TCR-HLA and TCR-CMV co-occurrence, with a repertoire-size bias correction applied to TCR pairs. In a later analysis, false discovery rates were estimated by permuting HLA or CMV assignments 20 times. A later analysis grouped co-occurring TCRs with DBSCAN, adding TCRdist sequence similarity when clustering within HLA-allele-positive subsets. For co-occurrence clustering, repertoires with fewer than 30,000 or more than 120,000 public chains were excluded, along with five repertoires with anomalous nucleotide sharing. Not all clones reach the TCRdb copy of this immuneACCESS table, which keeps in-frame sequences only. Checked studies attribute under half of the gap to unresolved V genes and leave the rest unexplained. The D gene and trimming were derived from the DNA, and the V and J assignments and clone size from that table. The sample records roughly 49,000 clones, roughly 80% of which are singletons. Approximately 2.7% of the sample rests with the top ten.

The cohort was made up of approximately 700 healthy bone marrow donors. At the time of sampling, all cohort members were nominally healthy, though unrecorded immune exposures were likely present. The donor was CMV seropositive and was included in the group of about 290 seropositive cohort members. A peripheral blood sample was provided by each donor, and peripheral blood mononuclear cells were used for TCR beta sequencing. Genomic DNA extraction from the blood cell samples was performed with the Qiagen DNeasy Blood Extraction Kit. At the junction V is shortened by 8 bases and J by 3 bases, with 16 bases in between. The CDR3 starts with the cysteine, ends with the phenylalanine, and has 15 residues. The only DNA kept is the CDR3, 45 bases in frame from the first base. The germline V gene specifies ENHRY as CDR1 and SYGVKD as CDR2.

The V gene is TRBV10-3 and the J gene is TRBJ1-4; no D gene call is confident. This TCR was recovered from a woman aged 40 to 50 in good health and CMV-seropositive. The sequenced material came from PBMCs. For the CDR3, the sequence is CAIPKLLNSNEKLFF. The base sequence is TGTGCCATCCCCAAGCTACTTAATTCTAATGAAAAACTGTTTTTT.